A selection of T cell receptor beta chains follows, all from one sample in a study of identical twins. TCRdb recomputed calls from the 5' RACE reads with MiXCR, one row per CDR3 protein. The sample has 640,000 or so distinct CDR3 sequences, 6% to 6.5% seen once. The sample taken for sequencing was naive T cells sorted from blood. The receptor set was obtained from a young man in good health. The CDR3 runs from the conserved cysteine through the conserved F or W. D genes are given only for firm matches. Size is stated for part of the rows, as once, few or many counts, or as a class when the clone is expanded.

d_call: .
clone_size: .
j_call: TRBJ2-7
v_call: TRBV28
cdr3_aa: CASSLKAGRSYEQYF
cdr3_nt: TGTGCCAGCAGTTTAAAGGCTGGAAGATCCTACGAGCAGTACTTC

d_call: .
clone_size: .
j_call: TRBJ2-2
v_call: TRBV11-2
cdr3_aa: CASTSGGAKAGELFF
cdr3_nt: TGTGCCAGCACCTCAGGGGGGGCCAAGGCCGGGGAGCTGTTTTTT

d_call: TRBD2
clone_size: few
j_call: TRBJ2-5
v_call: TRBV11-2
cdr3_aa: CASSRLLAERETQYF
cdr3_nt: TGTGCCAGCAGCCGCCTTCTAGCGGAGAGAGAGACCCAGTACTTC

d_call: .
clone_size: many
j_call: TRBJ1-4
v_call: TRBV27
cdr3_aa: CASSLEATNEKLFF
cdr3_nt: TGTGCCAGCAGCCTTGAGGCAACTAATGAAAAACTGTTTTTT

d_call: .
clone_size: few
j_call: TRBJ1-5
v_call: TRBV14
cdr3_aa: CASSQSGRYQPQHF
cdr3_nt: TGTGCCAGCAGCCAATCGGGTCGGTATCAGCCCCAGCATTTT

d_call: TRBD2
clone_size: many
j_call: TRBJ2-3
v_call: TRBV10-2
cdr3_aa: CASSQGLAARTDTQYF
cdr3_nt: TGCGCCAGCAGTCAAGGACTAGCGGCCCGCACAGATACGCAGTATTTT

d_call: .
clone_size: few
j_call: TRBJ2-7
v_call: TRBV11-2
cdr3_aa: CASSIDRVTYEQYF
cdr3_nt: TGTGCCAGCAGCATAGACAGAGTTACCTACGAGCAGTACTTC

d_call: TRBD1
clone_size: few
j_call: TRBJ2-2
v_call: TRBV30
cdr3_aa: CAWKTGTGDRELFF
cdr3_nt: TGTGCCTGGAAAACCGGGACAGGGGACCGGGAGCTGTTTTTT

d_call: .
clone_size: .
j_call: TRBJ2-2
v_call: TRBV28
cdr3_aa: CASLNRASTGELFF
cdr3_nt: TGTGCCAGCCTTAACAGGGCTAGCACCGGGGAGCTGTTTTTT

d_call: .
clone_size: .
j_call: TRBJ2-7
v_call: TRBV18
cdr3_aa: CASSSSPDSGQYF
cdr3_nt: TGTGCCAGCTCATCAAGCCCGGACTCCGGGCAGTACTTC

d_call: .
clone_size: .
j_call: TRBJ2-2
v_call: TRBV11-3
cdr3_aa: CASSFGFSAALTGELFF
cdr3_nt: TGTGCCAGCAGCTTTGGTTTCTCCGCAGCCCTCACCGGGGAGCTGTTTTTT

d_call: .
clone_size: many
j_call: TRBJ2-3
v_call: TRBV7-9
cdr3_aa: CASSLEGGRSTDTQYF
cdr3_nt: TGTGCCAGCAGCCTAGAGGGGGGGCGAAGCACAGATACGCAGTATTTT

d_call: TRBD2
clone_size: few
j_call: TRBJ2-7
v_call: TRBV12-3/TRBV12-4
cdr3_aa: CASTVTSGGGFREQYF
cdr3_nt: TGTGCCAGCACCGTTACTAGCGGGGGGGGCTTTAGGGAGCAGTACTTC

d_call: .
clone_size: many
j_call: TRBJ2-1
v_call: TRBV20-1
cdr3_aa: CSARDRDGRSSYNEQFF
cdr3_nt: TGCAGTGCTAGGGATCGGGATGGACGGTCCTCCTACAATGAGCAGTTCTTC

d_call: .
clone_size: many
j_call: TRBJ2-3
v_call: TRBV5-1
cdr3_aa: CASSFGTAGDTQYF
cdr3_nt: TGCGCCAGCAGCTTTGGTACTGCGGGGGATACGCAGTATTTT

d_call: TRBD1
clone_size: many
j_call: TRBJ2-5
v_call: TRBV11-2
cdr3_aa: CASSLKKGADQETQYF
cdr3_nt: TGTGCCAGCAGCTTAAAGAAGGGGGCGGACCAAGAGACCCAGTACTTC

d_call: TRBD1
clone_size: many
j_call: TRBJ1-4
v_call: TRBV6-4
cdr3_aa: CASSPTGAGEKLFF
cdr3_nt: TGTGCCAGCAGCCCCACAGGGGCGGGCGAAAAACTGTTTTTT

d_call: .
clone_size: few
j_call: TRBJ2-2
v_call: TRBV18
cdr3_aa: CASSPPAMKAGELFF
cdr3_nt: TGTGCCAGCTCACCACCGGCGATGAAGGCCGGGGAGCTGTTTTTT

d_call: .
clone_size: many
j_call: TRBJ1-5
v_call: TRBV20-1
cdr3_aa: CSARDLRGTQPQHF
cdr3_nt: TGCAGTGCTAGAGATTTGCGGGGGACCCAGCCCCAGCATTTT

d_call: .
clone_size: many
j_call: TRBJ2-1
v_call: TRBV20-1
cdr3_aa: CSASVYRASNNEQFF
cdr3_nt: TGCAGTGCTAGTGTGTACAGGGCCTCCAACAATGAGCAGTTCTTC

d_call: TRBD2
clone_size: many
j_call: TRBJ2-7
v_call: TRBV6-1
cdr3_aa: CASRLPGLADEYF
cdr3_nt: TGTGCCAGCAGACTTCCGGGACTAGCGGATGAGTACTTC

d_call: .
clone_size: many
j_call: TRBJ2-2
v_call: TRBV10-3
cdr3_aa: CAISEFTTRNTGELFF
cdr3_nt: TGTGCCATCAGTGAGTTTACCACTAGGAACACCGGGGAGCTGTTTTTT

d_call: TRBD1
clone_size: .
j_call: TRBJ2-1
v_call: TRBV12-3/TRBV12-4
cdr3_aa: CASDRGGNEQFF
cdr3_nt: TGTGCCAGCGACAGGGGCGGCAATGAGCAGTTCTTC

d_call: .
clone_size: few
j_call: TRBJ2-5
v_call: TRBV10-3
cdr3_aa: CAITRSHGETQYF
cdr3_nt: TGTGCCATCACACGAAGTCACGGGGAGACCCAGTACTTC

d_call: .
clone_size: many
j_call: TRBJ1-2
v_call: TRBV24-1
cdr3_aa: CATSDSKGPYGYTF
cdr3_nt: TGTGCCACCAGTGATTCAAAGGGGCCCTATGGCTACACCTTC

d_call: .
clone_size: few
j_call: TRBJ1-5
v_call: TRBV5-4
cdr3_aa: CASSVFSSNQPQHF
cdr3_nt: TGTGCCAGCAGTGTGTTCAGTTCCAATCAGCCCCAGCATTTT

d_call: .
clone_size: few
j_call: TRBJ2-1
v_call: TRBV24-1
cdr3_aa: CATSDAPPAALINNEQFF
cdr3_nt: TGTGCCACCAGTGATGCCCCCCCAGCGGCCCTAATCAACAATGAGCAGTTCTTC

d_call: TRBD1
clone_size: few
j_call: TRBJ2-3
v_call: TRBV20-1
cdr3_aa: CSAQSRQGQKDTQYF
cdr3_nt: TGCAGTGCCCAATCCCGACAGGGGCAGAAAGATACGCAGTATTTT

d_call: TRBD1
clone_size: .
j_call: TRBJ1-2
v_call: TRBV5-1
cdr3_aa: CATHQDGTGPYGYTF
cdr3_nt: TGCGCCACCCATCAGGACGGGACAGGGCCCTATGGCTACACCTTC